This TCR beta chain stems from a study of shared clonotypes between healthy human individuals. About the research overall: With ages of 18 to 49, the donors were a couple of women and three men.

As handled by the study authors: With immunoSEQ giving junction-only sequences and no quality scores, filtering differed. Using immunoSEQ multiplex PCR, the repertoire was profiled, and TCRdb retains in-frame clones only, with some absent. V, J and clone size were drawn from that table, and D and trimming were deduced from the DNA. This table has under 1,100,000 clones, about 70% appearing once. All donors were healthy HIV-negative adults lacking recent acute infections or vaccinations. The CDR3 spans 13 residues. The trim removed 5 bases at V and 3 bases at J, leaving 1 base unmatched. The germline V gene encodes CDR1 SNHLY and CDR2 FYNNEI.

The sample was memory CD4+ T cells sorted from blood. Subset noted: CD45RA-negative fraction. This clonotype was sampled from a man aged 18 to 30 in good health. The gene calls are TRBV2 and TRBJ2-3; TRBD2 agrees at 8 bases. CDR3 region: CASSRLATDTQYF. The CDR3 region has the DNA TGTGCCAGCAGTAGACTAGCGACAGATACGCAGTATTTT.